The 32 T cell receptor beta chains given below trace back to one sample, sequenced in a study of cytomegalovirus exposure and HLA in healthy donors. PCR was performed using 60 Vbeta and 13 Jbeta primers. Clones were sequenced by immunoSEQ multiplex PCR, and TCRdb holds only the in-frame ones, with some missing. This table holds roughly 110,000 clones, about 70% found once. Sequencing input: PBMCs. The receptors were sampled from a man aged 30-40 years in good health and CMV-seropositive.

The gene calls are TRBV28 and TRBJ1-1, with D unresolved. V shed 2 bases and J shed 0 bases, with 7 bases lying between them. From germline, CDR1 is MDHEN and CDR2 SYDVKM. This CDR3 comprises 14 residues. The CDR3 is CASSLHSMNTEAFF. The CDR3 nucleotides are TGTGCCAGCAGTTTACACAGCATGAACACTGAAGCTTTCTTT.

The J gene is TRBJ2-7, the V gene TRBV5-4; 7 bases match TRBD1. The CDR3 consists of 12 residues. The V gene end was trimmed by 7 bases and the J gene end by 0 bases; junction bases not matched to a gene: 1. Germline CDR1 and CDR2: SGHNT and YYREEE (reference sequence). The CDR3 DNA reads TGTGCCAGCGGACAGGACTCCTACGAGCAGTACTTC. Translated: CASGQDSYEQYF.

This clone has at least ten counts. V and J are TRBV4-3 and TRBJ1-1; tentatively, D is TRBD1 (5 bases). Germline CDR1 is LGHNA and CDR2 is YSLEER. CDR3 length equals 14 residues. Trimming removed 1 base at V and 4 bases at J, with 10 bases between. The CDR3 is CASSQGTTTTEAFF. Written as DNA, the CDR3 is TGCGCCAGCAGCCAAGGGACAACAACCACTGAAGCTTTCTTT.

This clone occurred a few times. The rearrangement uses TRBV2 and TRBJ1-4; unclear D gene. The germline CDR1 and CDR2 sequences are SNHLY and FYNNEI. The CDR3 totals 15 residues. V lost 4 bases to trimming and J lost 7 bases, with 16 bases between them. CDR3 amino acids: CASSVQSALSEKLFF. CDR3 DNA sequence: TGTGCCAGCAGTGTTCAAAGCGCCCTAAGTGAAAAACTGTTTTTT. Combining the CDR3 with reference TRBV2 and TRBJ1-4 gives the whole variable domain EPEVTQTPSHQVTQMGQEVILRCVPISNHLYFYWYRQILGQKVEFLVSFYNNEISEKSEIFDDQFSVERPDGSNFTLKIRSTKLEDSAMYFCASSVQSALSEKLFFGSGTQLSVL.

V is TRBV11-2 and J is TRBJ1-1; D is ambiguous. The germline V and J ends were trimmed by 2 bases and 3 bases, with 7 bases remaining between them. The CDR3 runs 13 residues. Germline CDR1 is SGHAT and CDR2 is FQNNGV. CDR3: CASSLSEDTEAFF. The CDR3 bases are TGTGCCAGCAGCTTATCGGAGGACACTGAAGCTTTCTTT. The whole variable domain, remainder taken from reference TRBV11-2 and TRBJ1-1, is EAGVAQSPRYKIIEKRQSVAFWCNPISGHATLYWYQQILGQGPKLLIQFQNNGVVDDSQLPKDRFSAERLKGVDSTLKIQPAKLEDSAVYLCASSLSEDTEAFFGQGTRLTVV.

The CDR3 DNA is TGTGCCAGCTGCGACAGCTTCCAAGAGACCCAGTACTTC. It translates to CASCDSFQETQYF. This chain links TRBV2 with TRBJ2-5; the D gene is possibly TRBD1 (5 bases). The germline CDR1 and CDR2 sequences are SNHLY and FYNNEI. This CDR3 has 13 amino acids. V was shortened by 8 bases and J by 1 base, with 11 bases between the two germline ends.

J is TRBJ1-1 and V is TRBV7-2, with D possibly TRBD1 on 5 matching bases. CDR1 is SGHTA and CDR2 is FQGNSA in the germline V gene. The V end was cut by 7 bases, the J end by 0 bases, with 18 bases between. The CDR3 is made up of 16 amino acids. CDR3 bases: TGTGCCAGCACCGAAGTCGGGGGACGTATGAACACTGAAGCTTTCTTT. It encodes CASTEVGGRMNTEAFF.

This clone was detected only a few times. This rearrangement joins TRBV6-6 to TRBJ1-4; 10 bases map to TRBD1. Germline CDR1 and CDR2: MNHNY and SVGAGI (reference sequence). Germline trimming cut 5 bases from V and 7 bases from J; bases unmatched to any gene: 7. CDR3 length equals 15 residues. Written as DNA, the CDR3 is TGTGCCAGCAGTAGGAGGGGACAGGGGAGTGAAAAACTGTTTTTT. Translating gives CASSRRGQGSEKLFF.

The chain joins TRBV12-5 to TRBJ1-2; possibly TRBD1 for D (5 bases). Trimming took off 2 bases at V and 0 bases at J, with 10 bases between the two ends. In germline, CDR1 is LGHNT, CDR2 FRNRAP. This CDR3 has 15 amino acids. DNA of the CDR3: TGTGCTAGTGGTTTGTCCAGGGCCTCTAACTATGGCTACACCTTC. Its protein product is CASGLSRASNYGYTF. The full variable domain, completed using reference TRBV12-5 and TRBJ1-2, is DARVTQTPRHKVTEMGQEVTMRCQPILGHNTVFWYRQTMMQGLELLAYFRNRAPLDDSGMPKDRFSAEMPDATLATLKIQPSEPRDSAVYFCASGLSRASNYGYTFGSGTRLTVV.

To note about this clone: At one end the junction does not follow the germline gene, possibly because of a read error. V usage is TRBV27 and J usage is TRBJ1-2, with TRBD1 as a possible D gene (6 bases). Germline lookup yields CDR1 MNHEY and CDR2 SMNVEV (reference sequence). The CDR3 spans 15 residues. The CDR3 sequence is CATKGGLSANYGYIF. DNA of the CDR3: TGTGCCACCAAAGGGGGATTATCAGCTAACTATGGCTACATCTTC.

The V call is TRBV11-2, the J call TRBJ2-7; 10 bases are a match to TRBD1. CDR3 length: 13 amino acids. The V and J ends lost 5 bases and 9 bases, in that order; junction bases with no gene match: 7. Per the germline V gene, CDR1 is SGHAT and CDR2 is FQNNGV. The CDR3 region is CASSLDRGYAQYF. The DNA for the CDR3 is TGTGCCAGCAGCCTGGACAGGGGGTATGCGCAGTACTTC.

This rearrangement joins TRBV12-5 to TRBJ2-2; the D is unclear. CDR1 and CDR2 (germline): LGHNT, FRNRAP. The length of the CDR3 is 13 residues. Trimming left V 9 bases short and J 8 bases short, with 16 bases between. As DNA, the CDR3 is TGTGCTAGCGATGCAAGCCTAAGTGGGGAGCTGTTTTTT. Translating it yields CASDASLSGELFF.

V and J are TRBV28 and TRBJ2-1, with 9 bases lining up with TRBD1. Germline CDR1 and CDR2: MDHEN and SYDVKM. V shed 6 bases and J 6 bases; nucleotides not matched to a gene: 15. CDR3 length: 17 residues. The CDR3: CASRVPPGQGNGNEQFF. The CDR3 nucleotides are TGTGCCAGCAGAGTTCCTCCGGGACAGGGTAATGGCAATGAGCAGTTCTTC.

The J gene is TRBJ1-1, the V gene TRBV11-1; 7 bases are a match to TRBD1. CDR1 SGHAT and CDR2 FQDESV come from the germline V gene (reference sequence). CDR3 size: 15 residues. V lost 5 bases and J lost 2; bases outside the gene matches: 8. CDR3 DNA: TGTGCCAGCAGCCGTGCGGGGACAGATAACACTGAAGCTTTCTTT. It is translated as CASSRAGTDNTEAFF.

This clone was recorded only once. This chain joins TRBV27 and TRBJ2-5; 8 bases fit TRBD1. The CDR3 spans 13 residues. CDR1 MNHEY and CDR2 SMNVEV come from the germline V gene (reference sequence). V lost 4 bases, J lost 5 bases, and 3 bases stayed unmatched. This CDR3 reads CASSSRTGETQYF. CDR3 nucleotide sequence: TGTGCCAGCAGTTCCCGGACAGGGGAGACCCAGTACTTC.

The chain is built from TRBV9 and TRBJ2-1; 7 bases fit TRBD1. Germline V gene sequence: CDR1 SGDLS, CDR2 YYNGEE. The length of the CDR3 is 15 residues. V gave up 1 base and J gave up 2 bases; unmatched junction bases: 3. The CDR3 protein is CASSVKGAPYNEQFF. The CDR3 DNA is TGTGCCAGCAGCGTAAAGGGGGCCCCCTACAATGAGCAGTTCTTC.

Written as DNA, the CDR3 is TGTGCCTGGAGTGTAGGAGTCCAGGGCGCCTTCAATAGCCAGTACTTC. Its translation: CAWSVGVQGAFNSQYF. V gene TRBV30 combines with J gene TRBJ2-7; weak D call: TRBD1 (5 bases). The CDR3 runs to 16 residues. Trimming removed 0 bases at V and 10 bases at J, with 25 bases between. CDR1 is GTSNPN, CDR2 SVGIG, per germline (reference sequence). The whole variable domain, filled in from reference TRBV30 and TRBJ2-7, reads SQTIHQWPATLVQPVGSPLSLECTVEGTSNPNLYWYRQAAGRGLQLLFYSVGIGQISSEVPQNLSASRPQDRQFILSSKKLLLSDSGFYLCAWSVGVQGAFNSQYFGPGTRLTVT.

The gene calls are TRBV6-5 and TRBJ2-7, with 10 bases aligning to TRBD1. The CDR3 covers 13 residues. Trimming removed 5 bases from V and 6 bases from J; junction bases left unmatched: 4. Germline CDR1 reads MNHEY; CDR2 reads SVGAGI. In DNA form, the CDR3 reads TGTGCCAGCAGTGGGGACAGGGGTCGCGAGCAGTACTTC. Translation: CASSGDRGREQYF.

In its sample, this clone was seen a few times. The chain carries TRBV6-6 and TRBJ2-7; D unresolved. The CDR3 is made up of 12 amino acids. Trimming pared 8 bases from V and 0 bases from J, leaving 8 bases between. Germline assignment: CDR1 MNHNY and CDR2 SVGAGI (reference sequence). Here the CDR3 DNA reads TGTGCCAGCTCACAGAACTCCTACGAGCAGTACTTC. It yields the protein CASSQNSYEQYF.

The chain links TRBV21-1 to TRBJ2-7; TRBD1 is the table's D call, not checked against the DNA. TRBV21-1 is tagged as a pseudogene. The CDR3 has 17 residues. CDR3: CASPLLQGWVFSYEQYF. The DNA of the CDR3 is TGTGCCAGCCCGCTCCTTCAGGGGTGGGTATTTAGTTACGAGCAGTACTTC.

CDR3 loop: CASSVNPLQETQYF. DNA of the CDR3: TGTGCCAGCAGCGTAAATCCACTCCAAGAGACCCAGTACTTC. This chain joins TRBV9 and TRBJ2-5; D is ambiguous. The CDR3 has 14 residues. The germline CDR1 and CDR2 sequences are SGDLS and YYNGEE. V lost 1 base and J lost 1, with 8 bases in between.

The chain recombines TRBV27 with TRBJ2-5; TRBD1 aligns across 8 bases. From germline, CDR1 is MNHEY and CDR2 SMNVEV (reference sequence). V lost 2 bases, J lost 5 bases, and 10 bases stayed unmatched. The CDR3 totals 16 residues. The CDR3 DNA reads as TGTGCCAGCAGTTTACTGTCCAGGGGGCCTGGGGAGACCCAGTACTTC. Protein sequence: CASSLLSRGPGETQYF.

CDR3 protein: CASSSWTSGSDTQYF. The DNA for the CDR3 is TGTGCCAGCAGCTCTTGGACTAGCGGCTCAGATACGCAGTATTTT. The chain recombines TRBV13 with TRBJ2-3; TRBD2 agrees at 10 bases. The CDR3 has 15 amino acids. The germline V gene has CDR1 PRHDT and CDR2 FYEKMQ (reference sequence). Trimming cost V 4 bases and J 4 bases; bases outside gene matches: 5.

The gene calls are TRBV6-5 and TRBJ1-2; possibly TRBD1 for D (6 bases). Trimming removed 6 bases from V and 7 bases from J, with 18 bases in between. The germline CDR1 and CDR2 sequences are MNHEY and SVGAGI. The CDR3 extends over 14 amino acids. CDR3 protein: CASRIGQKLAGYTF. The CDR3, as DNA: TGTGCCAGCAGGATAGGACAGAAGCTGGCTGGCTACACCTTC.

V usage is TRBV6-5 and J usage is TRBJ1-5, with D unclear. The CDR3 consists of 15 residues. Trimming shortened V by 6 bases and J by 0 bases, and 12 bases separated the two germline ends. Germline lookup yields CDR1 MNHEY and CDR2 SVGAGI. CDR3 sequence (DNA): TGTGCCAGCAGGGTCGGCAGCGATAGCAATCAGCCCCAGCATTTT. This gives the protein CASRVGSDSNQPQHF.

CDR3: CASCQYRGHSGYTF. CDR3 DNA: TGTGCCAGCTGCCAGTACAGGGGGCATAGTGGCTACACCTTC. The rearrangement uses TRBV6-1 and TRBJ1-2, with 9 bases matching TRBD1. CDR3 length: 14 amino acids. The J segment lost 7 bases and the V segment lost 8 bases, leaving 11 bases of the junction unmatched. CDR1 MNHNS and CDR2 SASEGT come from the germline V gene.

The V and J genes are TRBV19 and TRBJ1-2; 8 nucleotides align to TRBD1. Losses at the gene ends were 5 bases for V and 2 bases for J; bases not matched to a gene: 4. The CDR3 totals 14 residues. The germline CDR1 and CDR2 sequences are LNHDA and SQIVND (reference sequence). CDR3 protein: CASSPRTGNYGYTF. CDR3 sequence (DNA): TGTGCCAGTAGTCCAAGGACAGGGAACTATGGCTACACCTTC.

The chain couples TRBV12-5 to TRBJ1-1, with 8 bases lining up with TRBD1. The J segment lost 5 bases and the V segment lost 1 base, leaving 9 bases of the junction unmatched. The CDR3 consists of 16 residues. Germline V lookup: CDR1 LGHNT, CDR2 FRNRAP. The CDR3 sequence: CASGLEQGAGSTEAFF. DNA of the CDR3: TGTGCTAGTGGTTTGGAGCAGGGGGCCGGGAGTACTGAAGCTTTCTTT.

This clone turned up a few times. Other nucleotide sequences from this sample produce the same CDR3. The chain uses TRBV18 and TRBJ1-1; 7 nucleotides align to TRBD1. CDR1 is KGHSH, CDR2 LQKENI, per germline. J gave up 1 base and V 9 bases, and 5 bases lay outside the gene matches. CDR3 length: 13 residues. The CDR3 nucleotides are TGTGCCAGTTCTGGACAGGCGAACACTGAAGCTTTCTTT. It translates to CASSGQANTEAFF.

The chain joins TRBV30 to TRBJ1-1; 9 positions match TRBD1. Germline loops: CDR1 GTSNPN, CDR2 SVGIG (reference sequence). The V segment lost 8 bases and the J segment 8 bases; nucleotides outside the gene matches: 9. CDR3 length: 12 residues. In nucleotides, the CDR3 is TGTGCCCTCGACAGGGGGGGTAGAGAAGCTTTCTTT. Its translation is CALDRGGREAFF.

V and J are TRBV19 and TRBJ1-1, with D tentatively TRBD1 (6 bases). The CDR3 covers 14 residues. Germline V gene data show CDR1 as LNHDA and CDR2 as SQIVND (reference sequence). Trimming stripped 3 bases from V and 4 bases from J, with 12 bases between. In DNA, the CDR3 is TGTGCCAGTAGTATCGGGGGGGCGCGCACTGAAGCTTTCTTT. Its protein product is CASSIGGARTEAFF.

This clone has just one count. V usage is TRBV28 and J usage is TRBJ2-1, with TRBD2 identical over 16 bases. The CDR3 is 16 amino acids. Losses at the gene ends were 6 bases for V and 9 bases for J; bases not matched to a gene: 8. The germline V gene encodes CDR1 MDHEN and CDR2 SYDVKM. The DNA of the CDR3 is TGTGCCAGCAGGACGGGACTAGCGGGGGGGCAGGCTGAGCAGTTCTTC. Protein: CASRTGLAGGQAEQFF.